The 8 T cell receptor beta chains presented below share a single source sample, sequenced in a study of shared clonotypes between healthy human individuals. Only in-frame clones appear in the TCRdb table, and some are missing; sequencing was by immunoSEQ multiplex PCR. The top ten hold less than 0.3% of the sample, which has about 800,000 clones, about 97% seen once. CD45RO-negative, CCR7-positively selected cells formed the naive CD8 fraction, excluding terminally differentiated effector memory CD45RA+ cells. The sample comprised naive CD8+ T cells sorted from blood. Receptor source: a man aged 25-45 years in good health.

The rearrangement uses TRBV7-6 and TRBJ2-3; TRBD2 agrees at 11 bases. The junction had 12 bases not matched to a gene; V was cut back by 1 base and J by 0 bases. This CDR3 region has 20 residues. CDR1 and CDR2 (germline): SGHVS, FNYEAQ. This CDR3 reads CASSLGPPPLAGGSTDTQYF. In nucleotides, the CDR3 is TGTGCCAGCAGCTTAGGACCCCCCCCTCTAGCGGGAGGAAGCACAGATACGCAGTATTTT.

The J gene is TRBJ2-3, the V gene TRBV7-8, with D unresolved. Germline CDR1 reads SGHVS; CDR2 reads FQNEAQ. The V and J ends lost 5 bases and 2 bases respectively, with 14 bases between them. The length of the CDR3 is 15 residues. CDR3 sequence reads: CASSARAGPTDTQYF. As DNA, the CDR3 is TGTGCCAGCAGCGCCCGGGCTGGGCCCACAGATACGCAGTATTTT.

V is TRBV5-6 and J is TRBJ2-1, with 10 nucleotides matching TRBD1. This CDR3 region has 15 residues. Losses at the gene ends were 4 bases for V and 7 bases for J; bases not matched to a gene: 8. CDR1 is SGHDT and CDR2 is YYEEEE in the germline V gene. CDR3 protein: CASSVRDRGLNEQFF. Written as DNA, the CDR3 is TGTGCCAGCAGCGTCCGGGACAGGGGACTGAATGAGCAGTTCTTC.

The gene calls are TRBV27 and TRBJ2-7; the match to TRBD1 covers 7 bases. This CDR3 has 14 amino acids. Germline trimming cut 3 bases from V and 2 bases from J; bases unmatched to any gene: 4. CDR1 is MNHEY and CDR2 is SMNVEV in the germline V gene (reference sequence). This CDR3 is CASSFDRVAYEQYF. Here the CDR3 DNA reads TGTGCCAGCAGTTTCGACAGGGTCGCCTACGAGCAGTACTTC.

V gene TRBV10-1 combines with J gene TRBJ2-1, with D possibly TRBD2 on 5 matching bases. CDR1 and CDR2 from the germline V gene are WNHNN and SYGVQD (reference sequence). The CDR3 sequence is 15 residues long. V lost 4 bases to trimming and J lost 9 bases, with 19 bases between them. The CDR3 here is CASSARGDSDGEQFF. The CDR3 DNA reads as TGCGCCAGCAGTGCTCGGGGAGACTCCGACGGTGAGCAGTTCTTC.

The chain is built from TRBV9 and TRBJ2-5; D gene ambiguous. Trimming left V 4 bases short and J 5 bases short, with 18 bases between. Germline CDR1 reads SGDLS; CDR2 reads YYNGEE. The CDR3 runs to 15 residues. The CDR3 is CASSPFFGVAETQYF. The CDR3 DNA reads TGTGCCAGCAGCCCCTTCTTCGGTGTGGCGGAGACCCAGTACTTC.

J is TRBJ1-1 and V is TRBV6-1, with D possibly matching TRBD1 (5 bases). V lost 6 bases and J lost 0, with 8 bases in between. CDR1 and CDR2 (germline): MNHNS, SASEGT. This CDR3 has 13 amino acids. The CDR3 DNA sequence: TGTGCCAGCAGGGGGACTGTGAACACTGAAGCTTTCTTT. It specifies CASRGTVNTEAFF.

This chain joins TRBV27 and TRBJ2-7; D perhaps matches TRBD1 (7 bases). The germline gives CDR1 MNHEY, CDR2 SMNVEV (reference sequence). The CDR3 length is 15 residues. V lost 3 bases and J lost 2, with 14 bases in between. CDR3 DNA: TGTGCCAGCAGTTTCGCGGGACAGCAGACCTACGAGCAGTACTTC. It specifies CASSFAGQQTYEQYF.